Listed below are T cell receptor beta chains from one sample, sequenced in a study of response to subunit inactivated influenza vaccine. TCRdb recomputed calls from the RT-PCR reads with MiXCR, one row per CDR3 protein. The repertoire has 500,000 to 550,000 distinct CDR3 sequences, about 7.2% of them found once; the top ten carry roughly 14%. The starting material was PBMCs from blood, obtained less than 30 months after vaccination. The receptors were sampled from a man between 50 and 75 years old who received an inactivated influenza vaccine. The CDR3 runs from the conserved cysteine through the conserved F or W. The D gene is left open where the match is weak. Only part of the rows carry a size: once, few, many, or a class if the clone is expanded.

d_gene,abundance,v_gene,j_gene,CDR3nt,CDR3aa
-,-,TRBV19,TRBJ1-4,TGTGCCAGTAGTGCAACCGTCGTGGACAAACTGTTTTTT,CASSATVVDKLFF
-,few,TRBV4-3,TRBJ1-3,TGCGCCAGCAGCCAAGCCCCCCCCCTTGGAGGAAACACCATATATTTT,CASSQAPPLGGNTIYF
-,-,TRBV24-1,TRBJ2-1,TGTGCCACCAGTCCAGCGGGCAATGAGCAGTTCTTC,CATSPAGNEQFF
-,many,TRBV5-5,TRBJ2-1,TGTGCCAGCAGCACTGGGCCCGGCAATGAGCAGTTCTTC,CASSTGPGNEQFF
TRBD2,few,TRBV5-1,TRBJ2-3,TGCGCCAGCAGCTTGATCAGCGGGAGTACAGATACGCAGTATTTT,CASSLISGSTDTQYF
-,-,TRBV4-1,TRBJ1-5,TGCGCCAGCAGCCAAGAAACAACAAGCAATCAGCCCCAGCATTTT,CASSQETTSNQPQHF
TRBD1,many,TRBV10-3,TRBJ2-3,TGTGCCATCAGTGAGCCGGGACAGGGGCTTGATACGCAGTATTTT,CAISEPGQGLDTQYF
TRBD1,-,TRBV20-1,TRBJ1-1,TGCAGTGCCCATTTACCGGGACAGGGGAACACTGAAGCTTTCTTT,CSAHLPGQGNTEAFF
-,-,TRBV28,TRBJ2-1,TGTGCCAGCAGTACAGGAGGGCCCTACAATGAGCAGTTCTTC,CASSTGGPYNEQFF
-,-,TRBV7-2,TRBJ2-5,TGTGCCAGCAGCTTTACAGGGTCGTGGGAGACCCAGTACTTC,CASSFTGSWETQYF
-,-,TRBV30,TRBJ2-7,TGTGCCTGGAATCCTAGCGAATCCTACGAGCAGTACTTC,CAWNPSESYEQYF
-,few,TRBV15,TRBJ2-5,TGTGCCACCAGCAGAACTACAGGGAGCCAAGAGACCCAGTACTTC,CATSRTTGSQETQYF
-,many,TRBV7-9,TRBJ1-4,TGTGCCAGCAGCTTAGGTCTTGGCCCTTCATTGTTTTTT,CASSLGLGPSLFF